This T cell receptor (beta chain) was sequenced during a study of CD8+CD57+ T cells in acquired aplastic anemia. Across the whole study: The mean DNA yield obtained from sorted CD4+ and CD8+ cells came to about 3.2 ug. Notes on the study in general: Roughly 28 was the count of CD8+ CDR3 sequences that patients shared with controls.

In the case of this clonotype: The antigen is unknown.

Previously, flow cytometry had revealed CD8+CD57+ cell expansion in the patients chosen for sequencing. Patients had not yet gotten any therapy when their blood was taken for sampling. Genomic DNA served as template for TCR beta VDJ and CDR3 profiling. TCRdb ran MiXCR on the reads and lists one entry per CDR3 protein. Of fewer than 200,000 distinct CDR3 sequences detected, 45% to 55% appear once; the ten largest clones hold 0.85% to 1.3%. Trimming at V came to 1 base and at J to 4 bases, leaving 1 base not matched to a gene. Looked up from germline, CDR1 is MGHDK and CDR2 is SYGVNS. CDR3 size: 14 residues.

This chain joins TRBV25-1 and TRBJ1-1; 9 bases are shared with TRBD1. The receptor's source is a human donor with aplastic anemia. Sequencing was performed on sorted CD4+, CD8+, or CD8+CD57+ T cells (not recorded which) from PBMCs. CDR3 DNA: TGTGCCAGCAGTGAATTGACAGGGGGCACTGAAGCTTTCTTT. It encodes CASSELTGGTEAFF.